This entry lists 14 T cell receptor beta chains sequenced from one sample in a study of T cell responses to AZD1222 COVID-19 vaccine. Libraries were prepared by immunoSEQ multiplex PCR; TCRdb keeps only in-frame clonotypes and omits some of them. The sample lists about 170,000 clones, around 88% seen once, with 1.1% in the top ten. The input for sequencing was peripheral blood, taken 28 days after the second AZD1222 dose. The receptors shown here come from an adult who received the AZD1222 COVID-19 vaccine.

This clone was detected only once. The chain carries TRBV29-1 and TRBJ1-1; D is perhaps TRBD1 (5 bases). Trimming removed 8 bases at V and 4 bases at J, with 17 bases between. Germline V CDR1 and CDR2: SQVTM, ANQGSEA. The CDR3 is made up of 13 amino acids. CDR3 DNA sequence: TGCAGCTCAAAGGGGCAGGTGGGCACTGAAGCTTTCTTT. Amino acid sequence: CSSKGQVGTEAFF.

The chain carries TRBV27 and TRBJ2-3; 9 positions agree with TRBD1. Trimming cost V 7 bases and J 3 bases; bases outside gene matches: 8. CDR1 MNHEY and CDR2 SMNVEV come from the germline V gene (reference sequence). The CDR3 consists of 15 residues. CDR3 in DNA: TGTGCCAGCATTCCCCCGGGACAGGGAACAGATACGCAGTATTTT. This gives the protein CASIPPGQGTDTQYF.

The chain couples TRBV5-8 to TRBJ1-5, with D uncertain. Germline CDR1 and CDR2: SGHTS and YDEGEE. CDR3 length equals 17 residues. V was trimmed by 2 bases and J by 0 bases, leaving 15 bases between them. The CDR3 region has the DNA TGTGCCAGCAGCTTTAGCTTCCGAACTTATAGCAATCAGCCCCAGCATTTT. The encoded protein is CASSFSFRTYSNQPQHF.

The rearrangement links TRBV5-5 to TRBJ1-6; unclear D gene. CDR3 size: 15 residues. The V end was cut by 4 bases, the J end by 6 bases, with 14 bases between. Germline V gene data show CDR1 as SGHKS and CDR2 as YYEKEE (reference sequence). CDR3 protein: CASSARTVTNSPLHF. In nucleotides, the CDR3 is TGTGCCAGCAGCGCGCGGACCGTTACTAATTCACCCCTCCACTTT.

Written as DNA, the CDR3 is TGTGCCAGCAGCTTAGATTCCAGGGTGGGCTACGAGCAGTACTTC. Encoded protein: CASSLDSRVGYEQYF. The chain recombines TRBV7-6 with TRBJ2-7; maybe TRBD1 (5 bases). The ends were cut back, 1 base at V and 3 bases at J, with 13 bases in the middle. The length of the CDR3 is 15 residues. Germline lookup yields CDR1 SGHVS and CDR2 FNYEAQ.

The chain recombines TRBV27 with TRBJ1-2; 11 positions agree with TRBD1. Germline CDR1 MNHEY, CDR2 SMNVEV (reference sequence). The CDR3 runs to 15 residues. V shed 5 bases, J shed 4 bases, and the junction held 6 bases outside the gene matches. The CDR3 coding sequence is TGTGCCAGCAGTCCTGGGACAGGGGGATCCTATGGCTACACCTTC. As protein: CASSPGTGGSYGYTF.

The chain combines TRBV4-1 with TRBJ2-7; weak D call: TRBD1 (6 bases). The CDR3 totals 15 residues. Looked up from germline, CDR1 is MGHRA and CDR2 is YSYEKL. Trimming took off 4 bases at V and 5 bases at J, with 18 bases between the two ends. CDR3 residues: CASSLLGAGVNEQYF. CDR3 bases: TGCGCCAGCAGCCTCCTCGGGGCAGGGGTCAACGAGCAGTACTTC.

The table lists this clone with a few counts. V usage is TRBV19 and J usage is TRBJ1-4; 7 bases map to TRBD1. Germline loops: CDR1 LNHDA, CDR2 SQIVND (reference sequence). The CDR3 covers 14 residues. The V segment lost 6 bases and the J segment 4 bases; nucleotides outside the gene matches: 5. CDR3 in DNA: TGTGCCAGTAGGGGACAGAATCATAATGAAAAACTGTTTTTT. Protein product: CASRGQNHNEKLFF.

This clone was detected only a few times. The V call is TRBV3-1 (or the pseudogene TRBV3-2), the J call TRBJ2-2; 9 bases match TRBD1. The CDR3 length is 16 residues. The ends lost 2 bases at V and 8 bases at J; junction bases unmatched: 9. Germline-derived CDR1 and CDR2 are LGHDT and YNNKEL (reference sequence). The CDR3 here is CASSQPRDRVPGELFF. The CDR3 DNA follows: TGTGCCAGCAGCCAACCCCGGGACAGGGTTCCGGGGGAGCTGTTTTTT.

The CDR3 coding sequence is TGTGCCAGCAGCCCCGGGGGACAGGGATACGAGCAGTACTTC. Translated, it gives CASSPGGQGYEQYF. This rearrangement joins TRBV5-4 to TRBJ2-7; 9 nucleotides match TRBD1. There are 14 residues in the CDR3. CDR1 and CDR2 (germline): SGHNT, YYREEE (reference sequence). V gave up 4 bases and J gave up 4 bases; unmatched junction bases: 6.

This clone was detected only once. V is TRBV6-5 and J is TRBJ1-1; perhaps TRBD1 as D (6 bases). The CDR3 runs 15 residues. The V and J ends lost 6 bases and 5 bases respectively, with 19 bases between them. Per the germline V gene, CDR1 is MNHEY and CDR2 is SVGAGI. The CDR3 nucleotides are TGTGCCAGCAGCCATACCAGGGGTATCACAACTGAAGCTTTCTTT. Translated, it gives CASSHTRGITTEAFF.

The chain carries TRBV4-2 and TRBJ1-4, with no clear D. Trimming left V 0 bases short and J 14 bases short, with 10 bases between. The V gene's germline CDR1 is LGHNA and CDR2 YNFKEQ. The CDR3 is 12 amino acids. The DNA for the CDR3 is TGTGCCAGCAGCCAAGAGAGGACGGGGCTGTTTTTT. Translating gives CASSQERTGLFF.

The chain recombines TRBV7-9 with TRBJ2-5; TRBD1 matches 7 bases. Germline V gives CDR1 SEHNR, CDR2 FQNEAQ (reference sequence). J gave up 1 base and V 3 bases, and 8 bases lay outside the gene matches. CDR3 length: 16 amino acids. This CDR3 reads CASSLGQSPTQETQYF. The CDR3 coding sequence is TGTGCCAGCAGCTTGGGACAGTCCCCAACCCAAGAGACCCAGTACTTC. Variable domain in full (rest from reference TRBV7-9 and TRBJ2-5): DTGVSQNPRHKITKRGQNVTFRCDPISEHNRLYWYRQTLGQGPEFLTYFQNEAQLEKSRLLSDRFSAERPKGSFSTLEIQRTEQGDSAMYLCASSLGQSPTQETQYFGPGTRLLVL.

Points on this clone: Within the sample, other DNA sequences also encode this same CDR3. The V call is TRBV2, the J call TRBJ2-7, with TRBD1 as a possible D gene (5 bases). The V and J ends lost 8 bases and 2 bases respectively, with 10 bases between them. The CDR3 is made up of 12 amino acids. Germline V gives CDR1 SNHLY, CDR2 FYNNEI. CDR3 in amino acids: CASSTGPYEQYF. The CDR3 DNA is TGTGCCAGCTCAACAGGACCCTACGAGCAGTACTTC. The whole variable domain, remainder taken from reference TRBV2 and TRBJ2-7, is EPEVTQTPSHQVTQMGQEVILRCVPISNHLYFYWYRQILGQKVEFLVSFYNNEISEKSEIFDDQFSVERPDGSNFTLKIRSTKLEDSAMYFCASSTGPYEQYFGPGTRLTVT.